This record concerns one T cell receptor (beta chain) sequence. Its antigen is unidentified. Naive CD8 cells, CD45RO-negative and positively selected for CCR7, excluded terminally differentiated effector memory CD45RA+ cells. Only in-frame clones appear in the TCRdb table, and some are missing; sequencing was by immunoSEQ multiplex PCR. This table holds 1.5 million to 2.5 million clones, roughly 94% found once. This entry comes from a study of shared clonotypes between healthy human individuals. Study-wide results and limits: Among donors, clonotype sharing was expected to be affected by sequencing depth. Generally, estimated richness proved larger in naive subsets than it did in memory subsets.

Sequenced input: naive CD8+ T cells sorted from blood. The TCR sequence derives from a man younger than 30 in good health.

The CDR3 protein is CASSLSLSGYSNQPQHF. CDR3 DNA sequence: TGTGCCAGCAGTCTCTCCCTTTCAGGTTATAGCAATCAGCCCCAGCATTTT. The V call is TRBV28, the J call TRBJ1-5; D not resolved. Germline-derived CDR1 and CDR2 are MDHEN and SYDVKM. This CDR3 has 17 amino acids. The V gene lost 5 bases and the J gene lost 0 bases, with 17 bases spanning the gap.